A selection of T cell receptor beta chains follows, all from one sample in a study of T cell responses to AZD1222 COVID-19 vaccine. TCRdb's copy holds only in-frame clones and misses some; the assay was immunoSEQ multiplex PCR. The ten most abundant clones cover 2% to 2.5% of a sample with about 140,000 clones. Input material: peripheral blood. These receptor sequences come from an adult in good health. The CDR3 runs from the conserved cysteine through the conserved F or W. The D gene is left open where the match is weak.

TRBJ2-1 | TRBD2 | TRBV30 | CAWSVQRDIGEFF | TGTGCCTGGAGTGTACAGCGGGATATCGGGGAGTTCTTC
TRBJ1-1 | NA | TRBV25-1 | CASSDHAGLRTNTEAFF | TGTGCCAGCAGTGATCACGCAGGGTTGAGAACGAACACTGAAGCTTTCTTT
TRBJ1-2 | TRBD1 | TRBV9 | CASSVGAGRGRDYGYTF | TGTGCCAGCAGCGTAGGAGCTGGAAGGGGGCGCGACTATGGCTACACCTTC
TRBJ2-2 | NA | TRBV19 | CASSRSALWDHTNTGELFF | TGTGCCAGTAGTCGTTCGGCGCTGTGGGACCACACCAACACCGGGGAGCTGTTTTTT
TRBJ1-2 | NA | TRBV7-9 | CASSLNDPSVGYTF | TGTGCCAGCAGCTTAAACGATCCCTCGGTTGGCTACACCTTC
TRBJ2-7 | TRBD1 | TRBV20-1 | CSASSPRQGPSYEQYF | TGCAGTGCTAGTTCTCCTCGACAGGGTCCTTCCTACGAGCAGTACTTC
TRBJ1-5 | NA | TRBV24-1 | CATSGPGSSNQPQHF | TGTGCCACCAGTGGACCAGGTTCTAGCAATCAGCCCCAGCATTTT
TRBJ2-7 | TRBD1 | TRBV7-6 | CASSLAQGAEQYF | TGTGCCAGCAGCTTAGCACAGGGGGCCGAGCAGTACTTC
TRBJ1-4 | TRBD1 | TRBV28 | CASSYRGVNEKLFF | TGTGCCAGCAGCTACAGGGGGGTAAATGAAAAACTGTTTTTT
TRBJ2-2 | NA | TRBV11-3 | CASSLAQGSAGELFF | TGTGCCAGCAGCTTAGCCCAGGGCTCGGCCGGGGAGCTGTTTTTT
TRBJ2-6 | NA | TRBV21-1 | CASSEEGVGFLVSGANVLTF | TGTGCCAGCAGCGAAGAAGGTGTTGGGTTCTTAGTCTCTGGGGCCAACGTCCTGACTTTC
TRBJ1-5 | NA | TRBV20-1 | CSASRTENQPQHF | TGCAGTGCTAGTCGGACAGAAAATCAGCCCCAGCATTTT
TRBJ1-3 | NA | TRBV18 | CASSRDRGGNTIYF | TGTGCCAGCTCAAGGGATCGGGGTGGAAACACCATATATTTT
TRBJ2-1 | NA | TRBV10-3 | CAISGEVLLKPSKSSYNEQFF | TGTGCCATCAGTGGCGAGGTTCTTCTCAAACCCTCGAAGAGCTCCTACAATGAGCAGTTCTTC
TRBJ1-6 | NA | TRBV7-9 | CASSLVSSYDSPLHF | TGTGCCAGCAGCTTAGTGAGCTCCTATGATTCACCCCTCCACTTT
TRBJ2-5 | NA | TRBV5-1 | CASSKTFAQETQYF | TGCGCCAGCAGCAAGACATTCGCCCAAGAGACCCAGTACTTC
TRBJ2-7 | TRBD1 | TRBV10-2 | CASSTPGQVTYEQYF | TGCGCCAGCAGTACCCCGGGACAGGTGACCTACGAGCAGTACTTC
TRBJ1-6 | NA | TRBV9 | CASSREGGALHF | TGTGCCAGCAGCCGGGAGGGGGGGGCCCTCCACTTT
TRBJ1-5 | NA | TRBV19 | CASSGGQPYSNQPQHF | TGTGCCAGTAGTGGTGGACAGCCTTATAGCAATCAGCCCCAGCATTTT
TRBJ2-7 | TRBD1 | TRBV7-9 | CASSNLRGDRGFDEQYF | TGTGCCAGCAGCAATCTTCGGGGGGACAGGGGTTTCGACGAGCAGTACTTC
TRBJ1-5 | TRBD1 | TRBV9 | CASSVGGGQPQHF | TGTGCCAGCAGCGTGGGAGGGGGCCAGCCCCAGCATTTT
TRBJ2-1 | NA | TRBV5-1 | CASSLDSYNEQFF | TGCGCCAGCAGCCTGGACTCCTACAATGAGCAGTTCTTC
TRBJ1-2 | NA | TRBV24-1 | CATSDHPPGNYYGYTF | TGTGCCACCAGTGACCACCCCCCCGGGAACTACTATGGCTACACCTTC
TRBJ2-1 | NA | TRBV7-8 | CASSPRLRNEQFF | TGTGCCAGCAGCCCTCGACTGAGGAATGAGCAGTTCTTC
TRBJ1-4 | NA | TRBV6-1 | CASSESLVREGTNEKLFF | TGTGCCAGCAGTGAATCGTTAGTGAGGGAGGGAACTAATGAAAAACTGTTTTTT
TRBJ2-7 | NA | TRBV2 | CASSPSYEQYF | TGTGCCAGCAGCCCGTCCTACGAGCAGTACTTC
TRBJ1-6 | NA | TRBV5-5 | CASSARDYSPLHF | TGTGCCAGCAGCGCAAGGGACTATTCACCCCTCCACTTT
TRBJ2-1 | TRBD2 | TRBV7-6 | CASSLTSGGAANEQFF | TGTGCCAGCAGCTTAACAAGCGGGGGGGCAGCCAATGAGCAGTTCTTC
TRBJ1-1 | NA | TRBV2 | CASMNKRVNTEAFF | TGTGCCAGCATGAATAAACGAGTGAACACTGAAGCTTTCTTT
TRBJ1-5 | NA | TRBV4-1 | CASSQDDYEGGQPQHF | TGCGCCAGCAGCCAAGATGATTATGAGGGGGGGCAGCCCCAGCATTTT
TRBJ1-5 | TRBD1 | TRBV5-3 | CARSSDRDRWGQPQHF | TGTGCCAGAAGCTCGGACCGGGACAGGTGGGGTCAGCCCCAGCATTTT
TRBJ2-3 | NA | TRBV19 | CASSPGAVDTQYF | TGTGCCAGTAGTCCAGGGGCTGTGGATACGCAGTATTTT
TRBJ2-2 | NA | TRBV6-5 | CASTNRGNTGELFF | TGTGCCAGCACCAACCGGGGGAACACCGGGGAGCTGTTTTTT
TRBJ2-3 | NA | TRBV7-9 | CASIPLGGAITDTQYF | TGTGCCAGCATCCCTTTAGGGGGGGCCATCACAGATACGCAGTATTTT
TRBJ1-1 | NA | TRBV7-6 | CASSLGTGYTNTEAFF | TGTGCCAGCAGCTTAGGCACAGGCTACACGAACACTGAAGCTTTCTTT
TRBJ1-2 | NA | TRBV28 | CASSLGTGPYGYTF | TGTGCCAGCAGTTTAGGGACGGGGCCCTATGGCTACACCTTC
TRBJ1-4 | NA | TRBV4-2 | CASSTLSGNEKLFF | TGTGCCAGCAGCACTCTAAGTGGTAATGAAAAACTGTTTTTT
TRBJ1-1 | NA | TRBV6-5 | CASSYTGRPNTEAFF | TGTGCCAGCAGTTACACCGGGAGACCGAACACTGAAGCTTTCTTT
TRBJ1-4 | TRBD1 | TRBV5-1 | CASSVDSGGVGEKLFF | TGCGCCAGCAGCGTAGACTCAGGGGGAGTCGGCGAAAAACTGTTTTTT
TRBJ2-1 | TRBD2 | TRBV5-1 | CASSRSGGANNEQFF | TGCGCCAGCAGCCGTAGCGGGGGGGCGAACAATGAGCAGTTCTTC
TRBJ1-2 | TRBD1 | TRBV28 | CASRDRGREGEYGYTF | TGTGCCAGCAGGGACAGGGGGCGCGAGGGGGAGTATGGCTACACCTTC
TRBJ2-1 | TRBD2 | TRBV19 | CASSIVAGGRNEQFF | TGTGCCAGTAGTATAGTAGCGGGGGGCCGGAATGAGCAGTTCTTC
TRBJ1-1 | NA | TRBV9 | CASSANQGGNTEAFF | TGTGCCAGCAGCGCGAACCAGGGTGGTAACACTGAAGCTTTCTTT
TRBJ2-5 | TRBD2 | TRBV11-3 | CASSLAPAGVQETQYF | TGTGCCAGCAGCTTAGCTCCAGCGGGGGTACAAGAGACCCAGTACTTC
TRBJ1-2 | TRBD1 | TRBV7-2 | CASSYRTGGIYGYTF | TGTGCCAGCAGCTACCGGACAGGGGGGATCTATGGCTACACCTTC
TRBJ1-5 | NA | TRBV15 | CATSRDVQGDQPQHF | TGTGCCACCAGCAGAGACGTCCAGGGTGATCAGCCCCAGCATTTT
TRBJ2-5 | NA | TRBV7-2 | CASSLNPRQGGETQYF | TGTGCCAGCAGCTTAAATCCTCGGCAGGGGGGAGAGACCCAGTACTTC
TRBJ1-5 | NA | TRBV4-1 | CANKGSGQPQHF | TGCGCCAACAAGGGTTCTGGTCAGCCCCAGCATTTT
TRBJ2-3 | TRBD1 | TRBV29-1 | CSVGGDRADTQYF | TGCAGCGTTGGGGGGGACAGGGCAGATACGCAGTATTTT
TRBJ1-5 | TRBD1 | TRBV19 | CASSRVGQSYSNQPQHF | TGTGCCAGTAGCCGTGTGGGACAGAGTTATAGCAATCAGCCCCAGCATTTT
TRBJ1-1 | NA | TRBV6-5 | CASSREILYTEAFF | TGTGCCAGCAGCCGAGAAATTTTGTACACTGAAGCTTTCTTT
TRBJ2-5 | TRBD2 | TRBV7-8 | CASSRGLAGIQETQYF | TGTGCCAGCAGCCGAGGACTAGCGGGGATCCAAGAGACCCAGTACTTC
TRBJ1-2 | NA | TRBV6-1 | CASSETTGPAGSYGYTF | TGTGCCAGCAGTGAAACGACAGGCCCGGCGGGGTCCTATGGCTACACCTTC
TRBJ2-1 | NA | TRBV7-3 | CASSLTGYNEQFF | TGTGCCAGCAGCTTAACGGGTTACAATGAGCAGTTCTTC
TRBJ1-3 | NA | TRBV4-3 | CASSPGDTIYF | TGCGCCAGCAGCCCCGGAGACACCATATATTTT
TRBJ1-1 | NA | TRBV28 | CASIRALEAFF | TGTGCCAGCATAAGGGCCCTAGAAGCTTTCTTT
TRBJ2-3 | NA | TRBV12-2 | CASRLEQGQRRGRNTDTQYF | TGTGCAAGTCGCTTAGAGCAGGGACAAAGGCGGGGGCGAAACACAGATACGCAGTATTTT
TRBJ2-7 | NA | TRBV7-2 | CASSLGSGYYEQYF | TGTGCCAGCAGCTTAGGGAGCGGGTACTACGAGCAGTACTTC
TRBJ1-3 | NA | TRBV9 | CASSVGSGNTIYF | TGTGCCAGCAGCGTAGGGAGCGGAAACACCATATATTTT